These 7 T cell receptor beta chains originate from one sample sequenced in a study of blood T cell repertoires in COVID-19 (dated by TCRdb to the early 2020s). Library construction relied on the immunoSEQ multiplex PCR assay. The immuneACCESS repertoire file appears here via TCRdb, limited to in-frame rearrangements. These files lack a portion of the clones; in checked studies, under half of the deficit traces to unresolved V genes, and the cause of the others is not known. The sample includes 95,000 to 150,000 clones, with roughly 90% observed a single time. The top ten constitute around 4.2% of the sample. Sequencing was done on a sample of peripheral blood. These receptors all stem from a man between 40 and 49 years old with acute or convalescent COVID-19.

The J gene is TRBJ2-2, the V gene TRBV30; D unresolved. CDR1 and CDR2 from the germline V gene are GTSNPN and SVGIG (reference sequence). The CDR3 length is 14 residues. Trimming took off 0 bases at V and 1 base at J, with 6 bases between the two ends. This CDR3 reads CAWSVTVNTGELFF. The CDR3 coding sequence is TGTGCCTGGAGTGTAACAGTGAACACCGGGGAGCTGTTTTTT.

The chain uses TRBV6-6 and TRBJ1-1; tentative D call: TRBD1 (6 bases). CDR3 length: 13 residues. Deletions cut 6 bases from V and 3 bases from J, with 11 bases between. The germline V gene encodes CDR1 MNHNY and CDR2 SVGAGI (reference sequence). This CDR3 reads CASSRGPDTEAFF. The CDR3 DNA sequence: TGTGCCAGCAGCAGGGGCCCGGACACTGAAGCTTTCTTT.

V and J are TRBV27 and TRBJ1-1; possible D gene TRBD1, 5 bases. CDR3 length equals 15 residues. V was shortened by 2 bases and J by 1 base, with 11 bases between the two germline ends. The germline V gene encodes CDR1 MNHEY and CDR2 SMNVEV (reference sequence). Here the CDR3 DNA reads TGTGCCAGCAGTTTAACCCGGACACCGAACACTGAAGCTTTCTTT. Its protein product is CASSLTRTPNTEAFF.

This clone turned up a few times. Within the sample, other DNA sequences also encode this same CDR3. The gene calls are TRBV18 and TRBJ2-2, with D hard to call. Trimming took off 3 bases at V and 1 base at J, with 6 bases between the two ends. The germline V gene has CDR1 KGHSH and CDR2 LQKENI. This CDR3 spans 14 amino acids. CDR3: CASSPRQNTGELFF. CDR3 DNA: TGTGCCAGCTCACCTCGACAGAACACCGGGGAGCTGTTTTTT.

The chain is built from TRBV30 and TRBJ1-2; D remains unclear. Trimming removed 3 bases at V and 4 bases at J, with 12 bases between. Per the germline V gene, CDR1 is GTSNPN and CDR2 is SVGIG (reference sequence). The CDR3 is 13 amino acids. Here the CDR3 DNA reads TGTGCCTGGAGGTCCGTCAGATCCTATGGCTACACCTTC. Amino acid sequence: CAWRSVRSYGYTF.

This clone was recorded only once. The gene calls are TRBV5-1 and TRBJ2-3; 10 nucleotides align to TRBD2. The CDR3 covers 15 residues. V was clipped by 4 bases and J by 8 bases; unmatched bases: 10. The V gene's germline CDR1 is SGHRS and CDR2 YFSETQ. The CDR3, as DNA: TGCGCCAGCAGCCCTCCGGGACTAGCGCCTCTTACGCAGTATTTT. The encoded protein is CASSPPGLAPLTQYF.

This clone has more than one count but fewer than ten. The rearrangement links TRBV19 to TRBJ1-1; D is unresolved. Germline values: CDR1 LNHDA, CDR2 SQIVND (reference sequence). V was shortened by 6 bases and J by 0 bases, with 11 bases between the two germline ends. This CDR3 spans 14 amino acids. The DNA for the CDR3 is TGTGCCAGTAGCCCAGTGAGCGTGAACACTGAAGCTTTCTTT. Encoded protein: CASSPVSVNTEAFF.